These T cell receptor beta chains were read from a single sample in a study of blood T cell repertoires in COVID-19. Clones were read by immunoSEQ multiplex PCR, and TCRdb kept only the in-frame ones, dropping some. The sample holds fewer than 300,000 clones, 75% to 95% seen once. Sequenced input: peripheral blood. Every receptor here comes from a person aged 18 to 35 with COVID-19, enrolled during active disease. Both conserved end residues are part of each CDR3. D genes are given only for firm matches.

>TRBJ2-7|-|TRBV7-9
CASSLAGGSGEQYF
TGTGCCAGCAGCCTGGCCGGGGGAAGCGGCGAGCAGTACTTC
>TRBJ2-7|TRBD2|TRBV6-5
CASSKGLAGWEQYF
TGTGCCAGCAGCAAGGGACTAGCGGGATGGGAGCAGTACTTC
>TRBJ2-1|TRBD2|TRBV28
CASTLTSGSYNEQFF
TGTGCCAGCACCTTGACTAGCGGTTCCTACAATGAGCAGTTCTTC
>TRBJ2-1|TRBD2|TRBV27
CASIKLAGSSYNEQFF
TGTGCCAGCATTAAGCTAGCGGGATCCTCCTACAATGAGCAGTTCTTC
>TRBJ2-5|TRBD2|TRBV11-2
CASSLERGKRETQYF
TGTGCCAGCAGCTTAGAGCGGGGGAAAAGGGAGACCCAGTACTTC
>TRBJ2-1|-|TRBV6-5
CASSHRVWNEQFF
TGTGCCAGCAGCCACCGAGTATGGAATGAGCAGTTCTTC
>TRBJ1-1|-|TRBV11-2
CASSSDGLMMNTEAFF
TGTGCCAGCAGCTCAGACGGACTAATGATGAACACTGAAGCTTTCTTT
>TRBJ2-7|-|TRBV15
CATSRDGESYEQYF
TGTGCCACCAGCAGAGATGGAGAGTCCTACGAGCAGTACTTC
>TRBJ2-3|-|TRBV4-1
CASRQKPSSTDTQYF
TGCGCCAGCAGACAGAAGCCATCTAGCACAGATACGCAGTATTTT
>TRBJ2-5|-|TRBV14
CASSLLPGHPETQYF
TGTGCCAGCAGCCTGCTCCCGGGACATCCGGAGACCCAGTACTTC